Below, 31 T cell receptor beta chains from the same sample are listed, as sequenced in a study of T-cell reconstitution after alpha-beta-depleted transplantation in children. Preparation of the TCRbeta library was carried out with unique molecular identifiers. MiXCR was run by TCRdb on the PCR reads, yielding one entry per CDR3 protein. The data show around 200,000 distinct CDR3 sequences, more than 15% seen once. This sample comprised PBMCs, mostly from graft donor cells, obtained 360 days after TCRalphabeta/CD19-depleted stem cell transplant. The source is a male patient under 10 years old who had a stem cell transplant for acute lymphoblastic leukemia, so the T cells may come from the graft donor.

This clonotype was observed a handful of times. The CDR3 loop reads CASYNPWAYEQYF. As DNA, the CDR3 is TGTGCCAGCTATAATCCTTGGGCCTACGAGCAGTACTTC. The chain recombines TRBV25-1 with TRBJ2-7, with unresolved D. V was clipped by 8 bases and J by 2 bases, with 13 bases between them. The CDR3 consists of 13 residues. CDR1 is MGHDK, CDR2 SYGVNS, per germline.

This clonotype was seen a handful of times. The CDR3 is CASRPGQQETQYF. The CDR3 DNA follows: TGTGCCAGCAGGCCGGGACAGCAAGAGACCCAGTACTTC. This chain connects TRBV25-1 to TRBJ2-5; 7 bases agree with TRBD1. The length of the CDR3 is 13 residues. The germline V gene has CDR1 MGHDK and CDR2 SYGVNS. V lost 6 bases, J lost 2 bases, and 3 bases stayed unmatched.

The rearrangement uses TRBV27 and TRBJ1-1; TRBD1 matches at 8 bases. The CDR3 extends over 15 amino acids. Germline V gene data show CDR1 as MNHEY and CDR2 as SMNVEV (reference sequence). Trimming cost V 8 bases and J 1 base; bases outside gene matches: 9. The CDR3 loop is CASGRQGPANTEAFF. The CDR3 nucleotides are TGTGCCAGCGGGAGACAGGGGCCGGCGAACACTGAAGCTTTCTTT.

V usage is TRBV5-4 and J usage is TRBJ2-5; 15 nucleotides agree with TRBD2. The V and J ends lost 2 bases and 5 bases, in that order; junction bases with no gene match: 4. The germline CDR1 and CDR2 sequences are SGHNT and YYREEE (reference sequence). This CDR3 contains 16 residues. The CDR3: CASSFWTSGRGETQYF. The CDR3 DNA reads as TGTGCCAGCAGCTTTTGGACTAGCGGGAGGGGCGAGACCCAGTACTTC. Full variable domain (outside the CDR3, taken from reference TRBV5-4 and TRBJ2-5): ETGVTQSPTHLIKTRGQQVTLRCSSQSGHNTVSWYQQALGQGPQFIFQYYREEENGRGNFPPRFSGLQFPNYSSELNVNALELDDSALYLCASSFWTSGRGETQYFGPGTRLLVL.

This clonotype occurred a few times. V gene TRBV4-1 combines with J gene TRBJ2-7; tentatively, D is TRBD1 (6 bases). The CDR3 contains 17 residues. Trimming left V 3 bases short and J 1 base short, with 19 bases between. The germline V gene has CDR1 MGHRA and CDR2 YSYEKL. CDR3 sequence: CASSQGAYYRDSYEQYF. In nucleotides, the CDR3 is TGCGCCAGCAGCCAGGGGGCCTACTACCGGGATTCCTACGAGCAGTACTTC.

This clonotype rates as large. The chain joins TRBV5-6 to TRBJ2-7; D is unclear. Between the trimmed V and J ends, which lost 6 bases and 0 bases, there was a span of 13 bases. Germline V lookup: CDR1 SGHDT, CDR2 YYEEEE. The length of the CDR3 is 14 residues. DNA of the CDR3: TGTGCCAGCAACCCCCTACAGAGCTCCTACGAGCAGTACTTC. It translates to CASNPLQSSYEQYF.

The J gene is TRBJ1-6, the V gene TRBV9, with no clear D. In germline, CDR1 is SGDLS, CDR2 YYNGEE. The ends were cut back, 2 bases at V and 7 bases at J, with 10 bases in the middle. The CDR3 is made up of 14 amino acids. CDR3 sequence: CASSVGMANSPLHF. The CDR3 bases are TGTGCCAGCAGCGTTGGAATGGCGAATTCACCCCTCCACTTT.

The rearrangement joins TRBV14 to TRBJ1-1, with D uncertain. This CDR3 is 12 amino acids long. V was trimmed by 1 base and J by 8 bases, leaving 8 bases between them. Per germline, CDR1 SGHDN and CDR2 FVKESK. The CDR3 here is CASSQGRSEAFF. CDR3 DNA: TGTGCCAGCAGCCAAGGGAGGAGCGAAGCTTTCTTT.

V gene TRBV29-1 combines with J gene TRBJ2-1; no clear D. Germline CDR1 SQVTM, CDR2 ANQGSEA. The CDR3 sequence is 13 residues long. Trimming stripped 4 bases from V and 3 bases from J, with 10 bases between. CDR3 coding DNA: TGCAGCGTTGCCGGAGCCCTCTACAATGAGCAGTTCTTC. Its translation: CSVAGALYNEQFF.

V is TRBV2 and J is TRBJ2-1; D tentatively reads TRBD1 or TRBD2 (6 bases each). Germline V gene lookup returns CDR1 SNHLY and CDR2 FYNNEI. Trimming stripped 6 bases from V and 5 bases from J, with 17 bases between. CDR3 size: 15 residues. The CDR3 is CASSLERGAHNEQFF. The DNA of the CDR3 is TGTGCCAGCAGCCTAGAGAGGGGGGCCCACAATGAGCAGTTCTTC.

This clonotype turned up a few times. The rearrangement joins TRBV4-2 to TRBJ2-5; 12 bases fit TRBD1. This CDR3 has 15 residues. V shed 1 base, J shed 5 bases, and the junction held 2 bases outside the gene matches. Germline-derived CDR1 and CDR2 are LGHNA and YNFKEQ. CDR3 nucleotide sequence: TGTGCCAGCAGCCAAGTCGGGACAGGGGGCGAGACCCAGTACTTC. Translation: CASSQVGTGGETQYF.

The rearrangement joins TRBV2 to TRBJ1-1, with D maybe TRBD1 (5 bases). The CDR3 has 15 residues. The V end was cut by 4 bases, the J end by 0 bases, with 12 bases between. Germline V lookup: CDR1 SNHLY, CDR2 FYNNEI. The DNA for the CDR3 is TGTGCCAGCAGTGCGACCAAACAGGTGAACACTGAAGCTTTCTTT. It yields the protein CASSATKQVNTEAFF.

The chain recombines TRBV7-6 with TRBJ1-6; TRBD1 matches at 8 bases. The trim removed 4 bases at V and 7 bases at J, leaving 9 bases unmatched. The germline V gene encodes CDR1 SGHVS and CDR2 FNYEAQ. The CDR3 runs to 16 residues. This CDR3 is CASSSLGQGWNSPLHF. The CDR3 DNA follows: TGTGCCAGCAGCTCCCTCGGACAGGGCTGGAATTCACCCCTCCACTTT. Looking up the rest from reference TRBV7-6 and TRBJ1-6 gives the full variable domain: GAGVSQSPRYKVTKRGQDVALRCDPISGHVSLYWYRQALGQGPEFLTYFNYEAQQDKSGLPNDRFSAERPEGSISTLTIQRTEQRDSAMYRCASSSLGQGWNSPLHFGNGTRLTVT.

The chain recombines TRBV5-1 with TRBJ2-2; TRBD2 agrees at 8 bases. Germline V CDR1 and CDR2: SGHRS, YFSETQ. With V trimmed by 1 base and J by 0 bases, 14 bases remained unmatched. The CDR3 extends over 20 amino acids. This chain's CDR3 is CASSLLTPTSGLANTGELFF. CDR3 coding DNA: TGCGCCAGCAGCTTGCTCACACCAACTAGCGGACTAGCGAACACCGGGGAGCTGTTTTTT.

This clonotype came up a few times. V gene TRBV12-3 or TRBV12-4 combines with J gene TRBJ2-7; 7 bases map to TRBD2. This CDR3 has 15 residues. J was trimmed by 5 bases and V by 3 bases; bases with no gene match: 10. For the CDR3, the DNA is TGTGCCAGCAGTTTTCGTGGGGGGGGGTTCGACGAGCAGTACTTC. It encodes CASSFRGGGFDEQYF.

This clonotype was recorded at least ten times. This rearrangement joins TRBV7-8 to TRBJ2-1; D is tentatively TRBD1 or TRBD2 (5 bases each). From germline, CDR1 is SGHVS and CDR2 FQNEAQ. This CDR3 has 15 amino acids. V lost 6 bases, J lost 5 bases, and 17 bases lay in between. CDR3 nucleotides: TGTGCCAGCAGTGATGCACTGGGACCACACAATGAGCAGTTCTTC. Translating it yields CASSDALGPHNEQFF.

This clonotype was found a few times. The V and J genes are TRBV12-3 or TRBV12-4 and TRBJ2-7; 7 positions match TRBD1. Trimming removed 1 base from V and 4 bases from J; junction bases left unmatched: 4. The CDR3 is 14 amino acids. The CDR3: CASSLVGTEYEQYF. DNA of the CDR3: TGTGCCAGCAGTTTAGTTGGGACAGAATACGAGCAGTACTTC.

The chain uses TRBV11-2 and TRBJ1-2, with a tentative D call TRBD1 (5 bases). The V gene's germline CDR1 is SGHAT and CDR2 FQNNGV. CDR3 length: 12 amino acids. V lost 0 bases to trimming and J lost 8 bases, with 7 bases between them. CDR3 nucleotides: TGTGCCAGCAGCTTAGAGGGGGAAGGCTACACCTTC. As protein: CASSLEGEGYTF.

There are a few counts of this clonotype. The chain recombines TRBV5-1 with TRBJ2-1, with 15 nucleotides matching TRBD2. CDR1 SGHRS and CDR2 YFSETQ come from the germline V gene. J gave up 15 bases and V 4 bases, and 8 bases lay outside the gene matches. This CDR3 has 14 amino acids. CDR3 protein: CASSPGLAGGDAFF. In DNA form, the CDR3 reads TGCGCCAGCAGCCCGGGACTAGCGGGGGGCGATGCGTTCTTC.

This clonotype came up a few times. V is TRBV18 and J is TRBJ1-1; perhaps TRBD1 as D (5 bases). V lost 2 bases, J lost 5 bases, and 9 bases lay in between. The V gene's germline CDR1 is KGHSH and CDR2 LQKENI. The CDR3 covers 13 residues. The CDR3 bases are TGTGCCAGCTCACCATCCCGGGGGACTGAAGCTTTCTTT. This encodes CASSPSRGTEAFF.

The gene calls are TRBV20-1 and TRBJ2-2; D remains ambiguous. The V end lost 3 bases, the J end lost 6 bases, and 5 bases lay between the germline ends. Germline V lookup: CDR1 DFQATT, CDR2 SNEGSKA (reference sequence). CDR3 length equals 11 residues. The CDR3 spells CSASGAGELFF. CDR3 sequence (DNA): TGCAGTGCTAGTGGCGCCGGGGAGCTGTTTTTT.

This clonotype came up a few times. The CDR3 sequence is CASSPSQGADGTEAFF. CDR3 nucleotides: TGTGCCAGCTCCCCGTCACAGGGGGCGGACGGCACTGAAGCTTTCTTT. The rearrangement joins TRBV18 to TRBJ1-1; 9 bases are a match to TRBD1. Germline loops: CDR1 KGHSH, CDR2 LQKENI. Losses at the gene ends were 6 bases for V and 4 bases for J; bases not matched to a gene: 12. The CDR3 has 16 residues.

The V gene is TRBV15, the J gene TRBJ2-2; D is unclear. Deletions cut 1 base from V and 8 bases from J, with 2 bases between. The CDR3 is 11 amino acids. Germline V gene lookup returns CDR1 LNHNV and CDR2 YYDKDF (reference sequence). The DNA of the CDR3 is TGTGCCACCAGCAGAGCTGGGGAGCTGTTTTTT. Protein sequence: CATSRAGELFF.

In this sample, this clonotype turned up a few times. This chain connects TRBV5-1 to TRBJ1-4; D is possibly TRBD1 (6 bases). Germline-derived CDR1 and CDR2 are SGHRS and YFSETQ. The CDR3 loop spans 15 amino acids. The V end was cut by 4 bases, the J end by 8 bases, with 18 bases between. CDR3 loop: CASSPSRRDTEKLFF. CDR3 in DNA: TGCGCCAGCAGCCCCAGTCGTAGGGACACGGAAAAACTGTTTTTT.

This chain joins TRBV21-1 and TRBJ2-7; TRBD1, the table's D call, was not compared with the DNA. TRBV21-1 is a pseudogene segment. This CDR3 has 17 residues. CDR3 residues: CASSKEERGLRGYEQYF. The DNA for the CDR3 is TGTGCCAGCAGCAAAGAGGAAAGGGGGCTGAGGGGCTACGAGCAGTACTTC.

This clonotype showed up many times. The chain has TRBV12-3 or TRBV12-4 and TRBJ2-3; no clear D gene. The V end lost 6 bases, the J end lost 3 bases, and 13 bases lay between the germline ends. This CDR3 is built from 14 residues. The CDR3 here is CASSAERRTDTQYF. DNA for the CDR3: TGTGCCAGCAGCGCTGAGCGACGGACAGATACGCAGTATTTT.

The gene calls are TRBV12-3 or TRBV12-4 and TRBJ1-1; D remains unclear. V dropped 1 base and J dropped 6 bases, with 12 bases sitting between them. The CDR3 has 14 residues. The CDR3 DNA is TGTGCCAGCAGTTTAGGGACCCTTGGGGCTGAAGCTTTCTTT. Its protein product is CASSLGTLGAEAFF.

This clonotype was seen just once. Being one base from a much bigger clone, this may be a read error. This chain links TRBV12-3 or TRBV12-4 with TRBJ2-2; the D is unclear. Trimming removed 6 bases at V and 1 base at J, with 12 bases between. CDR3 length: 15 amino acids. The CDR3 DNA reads TGTGCCAGCAGCCATAGGGCGCAGAACACCGGGGAGCTGTTTTTT. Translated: CASSHRAQNTGELFF.

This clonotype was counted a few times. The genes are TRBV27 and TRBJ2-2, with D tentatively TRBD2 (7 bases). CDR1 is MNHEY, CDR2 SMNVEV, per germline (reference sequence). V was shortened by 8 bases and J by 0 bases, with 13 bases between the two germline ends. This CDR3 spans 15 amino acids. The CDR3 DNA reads TGTGCCAGCGCAGAGGGGGGGACGAACACCGGGGAGCTGTTTTTT. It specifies CASAEGGTNTGELFF.

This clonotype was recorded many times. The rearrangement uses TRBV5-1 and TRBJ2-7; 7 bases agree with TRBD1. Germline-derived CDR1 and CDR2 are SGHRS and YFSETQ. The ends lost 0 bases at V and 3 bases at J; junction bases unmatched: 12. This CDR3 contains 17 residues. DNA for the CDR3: TGCGCCAGCAGCTTGGGCACAGGGGTGTCTTCTCGCTACGAGCAGTACTTC. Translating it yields CASSLGTGVSSRYEQYF.

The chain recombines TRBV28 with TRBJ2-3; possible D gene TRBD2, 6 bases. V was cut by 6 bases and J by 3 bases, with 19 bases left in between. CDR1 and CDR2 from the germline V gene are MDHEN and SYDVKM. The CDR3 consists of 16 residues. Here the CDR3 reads CASRPASGRLTDTQYF. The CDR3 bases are TGTGCCAGCAGGCCCGCCAGCGGGCGCTTGACAGATACGCAGTATTTT. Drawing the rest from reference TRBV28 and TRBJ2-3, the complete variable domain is DVKVTQSSRYLVKRTGEKVFLECVQDMDHENMFWYRQDPGLGLRLIYFSYDVKMKEKGDIPEGYSVSREKKERFSLILESASTNQTSMYLCASRPASGRLTDTQYFGPGTRLTVL.